This T cell receptor beta chain derives from a study of blood T cell repertoires in COVID-19. Turning to the study itself: Acute-phase and convalescent COVID-19 samples originated in the United States, Italy and Spain. T cells, B-cell-depleted T cells, or PBMCs provided the cDNA or gDNA that served as material.

Some clones are missing from TCRdb's copy, which holds only in-frame ones; the method was immunoSEQ multiplex PCR. The data show some 250,000 clones, more than 70% seen once. Trimming stripped 1 base from V and 4 bases from J, with 7 bases between. This CDR3 has 13 residues. Looked up from germline, CDR1 is SEHNR and CDR2 is FQNEAQ (reference sequence). Input material: peripheral blood. The source of this sequence is a woman aged 40 to 55 who had recovered from COVID-19. The chain uses TRBV7-9 and TRBJ1-2; D remains ambiguous. CDR3 in amino acids: CASSLGGLYGYTF. The CDR3 region has the DNA TGTGCCAGCAGCTTAGGAGGTCTCTATGGCTACACCTTC.